The 5 T cell receptor beta chains below come from one sample, sequenced in a study of T-cell memory formation after mild COVID-19. Using its own MiXCR run on the 5' RACE reads, TCRdb lists one record per CDR3 protein. The table lists roughly 190,000 distinct CDR3 sequences, around 30% of them singletons. The sequencing sample was made of PBMCs or a T cell subset sorted from them (not recorded which). Receptors were obtained from an adult woman who had mild COVID-19 (a few samples of this study predate the infection). Cell type and time point are not known.

The chain joins TRBV10-3 to TRBJ2-1; tentatively, D is TRBD2 (6 bases). The CDR3 consists of 12 residues. Trimming stripped 2 bases from V and 7 bases from J, with 6 bases between. Germline V CDR1 and CDR2: ENHRY, SYGVKD. The chain's CDR3 is CAISEGGNEQFF. The DNA of the CDR3 is TGTGCCATCAGTGAGGGGGGGAATGAGCAGTTCTTC.

This clonotype occurred a few times. This sequence joins TRBV10-3 and TRBJ2-1, with 12 nucleotides matching TRBD2. After removal of 7 bases from V and 0 bases from J, the junction contained 10 bases not matched to a gene. This CDR3 comprises 18 residues. Germline loops: CDR1 ENHRY, CDR2 SYGVKD. The CDR3 protein is CAIMGTSGFASSYNEQFF. Here the CDR3 DNA reads TGTGCCATCATGGGGACTAGCGGGTTTGCAAGCTCCTACAATGAGCAGTTCTTC.

This clonotype was detected a few times. This chain connects TRBV11-2 to TRBJ2-1, with 12 bases aligning to TRBD2. There are 13 residues in the CDR3. Germline CDR1 SGHAT, CDR2 FQNNGV. The J segment lost 9 bases and the V segment lost 7 bases, leaving 4 bases of the junction unmatched. The CDR3 region has the DNA TGTGCCAGCAAACTAGCGGGGGGAGGTGAGCAGTTCTTC. This translates into CASKLAGGGEQFF.

The gene calls are TRBV7-3 and TRBJ2-5; TRBD2 might be the D (6 bases). Trimming removed 4 bases from V and 2 bases from J, with 11 bases in between. This CDR3 has 14 amino acids. Germline values: CDR1 SGHTA, CDR2 FQGTGA. The CDR3: CASSSMGGQETQYF. In DNA, the CDR3 is TGTGCCAGCAGCTCAATGGGGGGACAAGAGACCCAGTACTTC.

This clonotype was counted only a few times. The rearrangement joins TRBV24-1 to TRBJ2-1; 9 bases match TRBD2. The junction had 3 bases not matched to a gene; V was cut back by 7 bases and J by 0 bases. The germline V gene encodes CDR1 KGHDR and CDR2 SFDVKD. The CDR3 covers 15 residues. DNA of the CDR3: TGTGCCACCAGAGATAGCGGGGGCTCCTACAATGAGCAGTTCTTC. Protein product: CATRDSGGSYNEQFF.